The T cell receptor beta chain under discussion was sequenced for a study of memory CD4+ T cells and cytomegalovirus serostatus. Study-level information: Of the healthy Belgian adults, several were CMV seropositive and 20 to 25 seronegative.

Authors' processing steps: Out-of-frame sequences were removed, leaving 2,000,000 or so distinct TCRbeta sequences. Only in-frame clones appear in the TCRdb table, and some are missing; sequencing was by immunoSEQ multiplex PCR. V, J and clone size are taken as reported in that table, and D and trimming were inferred from the DNA itself. The table records tens of thousands of clones, 76% of them present only once. Study-level points and caveats: Each of approximately 61 CMV-associated TCRbeta sequences occurred in one to five individuals.

The CDR3 extends over 14 amino acids. Trimming removed 8 bases from V and 10 bases from J, with 20 bases in between. Germline V gives CDR1 MNHNS, CDR2 SASEGT. Regarding this clone: The antigen is unknown.

The sort gate was single viable CD3+CD4+CD8-CD45RO+ cells for memory CD4+ T cells. The clonotype was recovered from an adult in good health and CMV-seronegative. Source material: memory CD4+ T cells from blood. The chain combines TRBV6-1 with TRBJ1-4; no firm D call. The CDR3 DNA is TGTGCCAGCTTAGTGCCTGGAGGTCTTGGAAAACTGTTTTTT. It translates to CASLVPGGLGKLFF.